This T cell receptor beta chain was recovered during a study of blood T cells in healthy people across ages. Overall study results and limits: Per-million-T-cell TCR beta diversity fell roughly linearly with age.

Germline V gene sequence: CDR1 DFQATT, CDR2 SNEGSKA (reference sequence). There are 14 residues in the CDR3. V dropped 2 bases and J dropped 4 bases, with 12 bases sitting between them. Comments on this clonotype: Antigen specificity is unknown.

Using a J-beta primer mix together with a sample-barcoded 5' primer, a second PCR was run for roughly 6 to 11 cycles. A template-switch adaptor with 12 random nucleotides tagged each cDNA molecule. TCRdb reanalysed the 5' RACE reads using MiXCR and keeps one entry per CDR3 protein. The sample lists around 1,500,000 distinct CDR3 sequences; 42% were seen once. For every donor, a draw yielded around 9.4 milliliters of peripheral blood. Sequenced material: blood. V usage is TRBV20-1 and J usage is TRBJ2-1; D may be TRBD2 (6 bases). The TCR was taken from a woman aged 18 to 35 in good health. The CDR3 DNA sequence: TGCAGTGCTAGATCGGGACTTACTTACAATGAGCAGTTCTTC. This gives the protein CSARSGLTYNEQFF.